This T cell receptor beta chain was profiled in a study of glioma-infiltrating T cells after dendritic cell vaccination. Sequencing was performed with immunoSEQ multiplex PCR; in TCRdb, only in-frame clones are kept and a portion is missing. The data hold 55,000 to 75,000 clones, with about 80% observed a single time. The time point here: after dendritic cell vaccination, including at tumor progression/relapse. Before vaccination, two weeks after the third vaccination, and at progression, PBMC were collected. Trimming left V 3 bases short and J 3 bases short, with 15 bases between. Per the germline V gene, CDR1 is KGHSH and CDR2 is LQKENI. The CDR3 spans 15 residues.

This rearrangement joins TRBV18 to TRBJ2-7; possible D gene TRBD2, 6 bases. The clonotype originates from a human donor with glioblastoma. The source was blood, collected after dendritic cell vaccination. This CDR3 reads CASSPPGTGDYEQYF. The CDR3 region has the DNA TGTGCCAGCTCACCCCCCGGAACGGGGGACTACGAGCAGTACTTC. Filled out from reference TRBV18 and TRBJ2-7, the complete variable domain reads NAGVMQNPRHLVRRRGQEARLRCSPMKGHSHVYWYRQLPEEGLKFMVYLQKENIIDESGMPKERFSAEFPKEGPSILRIQQVVRGDSAAYFCASSPPGTGDYEQYFGPGTRLTVT.